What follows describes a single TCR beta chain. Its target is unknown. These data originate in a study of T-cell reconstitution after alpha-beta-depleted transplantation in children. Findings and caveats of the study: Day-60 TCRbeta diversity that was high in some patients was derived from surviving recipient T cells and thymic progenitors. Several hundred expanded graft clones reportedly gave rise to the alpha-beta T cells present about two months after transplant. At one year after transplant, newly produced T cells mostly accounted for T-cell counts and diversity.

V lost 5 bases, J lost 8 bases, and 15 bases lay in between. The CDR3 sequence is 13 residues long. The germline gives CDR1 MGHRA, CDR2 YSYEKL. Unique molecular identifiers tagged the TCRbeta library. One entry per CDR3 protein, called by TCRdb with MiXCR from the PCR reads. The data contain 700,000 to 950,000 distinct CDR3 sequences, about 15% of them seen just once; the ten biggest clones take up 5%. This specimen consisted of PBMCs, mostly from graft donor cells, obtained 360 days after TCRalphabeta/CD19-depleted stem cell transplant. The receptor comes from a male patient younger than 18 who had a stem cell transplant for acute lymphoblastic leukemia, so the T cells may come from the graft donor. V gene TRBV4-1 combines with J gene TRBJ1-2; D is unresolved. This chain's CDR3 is CASSFGPGGGYTF. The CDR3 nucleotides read TGCGCCAGCAGCTTCGGACCTGGCGGGGGCTACACCTTC.